The 23 T cell receptor beta chains listed next were all sequenced from one sample in a study of blood T cell repertoires in COVID-19. Repertoires were generated with immunoSEQ multiplex PCR, while TCRdb's copy carries only in-frame clones and drops some. The sample consists of tens of thousands of clones, about 87% of them appearing once. The sequenced material came from peripheral blood. Receptors were obtained from a woman aged 50 to 60 with acute or convalescent COVID-19.

The genes are TRBV5-6 and TRBJ1-2, with unresolved D. V lost 6 bases, J lost 2 bases, and 14 bases lay in between. Germline V gene sequence: CDR1 SGHDT, CDR2 YYEEEE. CDR3 length: 14 residues. The CDR3 DNA follows: TGTGCCAGCACCATCGGGAGTAGAAACTATGGCTACACCTTC. This encodes CASTIGSRNYGYTF.

This chain connects TRBV30 to TRBJ1-1; perhaps TRBD1 as D (6 bases). Germline assignment: CDR1 GTSNPN and CDR2 SVGIG (reference sequence). This CDR3 is built from 12 residues. With 2 bases removed from V and 4 bases from J, the gap between germline ends came to 8 bases. The CDR3 sequence is CAWSSGATEAFF. CDR3 sequence (DNA): TGTGCCTGGAGTTCAGGGGCCACTGAAGCTTTCTTT.

The chain uses TRBV4-1 and TRBJ2-7; the D gene is possibly TRBD2 (6 bases). From germline, CDR1 is MGHRA and CDR2 YSYEKL. With 4 bases removed from V and 1 base from J, the gap between germline ends came to 17 bases. This CDR3 spans 16 amino acids. CDR3 sequence (DNA): TGCGCCAGCAGCCCTGGGGGGAGGCACGCTTCCTACGAGCAGTACTTC. This codes for CASSPGGRHASYEQYF.

The V gene is TRBV28, the J gene TRBJ1-2, with a possible D match to TRBD1 (6 bases). CDR1 is MDHEN, CDR2 SYDVKM, per germline. The V end lost 6 bases, the J end lost 6 bases, and 23 bases lay between the germline ends. The CDR3 is 16 residues long. The CDR3 region is CASSPFPLVGGHGYTF. As DNA, the CDR3 is TGTGCCAGCAGCCCCTTCCCCCTCGTGGGGGGGCATGGCTACACCTTC.

The rearrangement uses TRBV25-1 and TRBJ1-1; TRBD1 agrees at 9 bases. J gave up 0 bases and V 4 bases, and 9 bases lay outside the gene matches. CDR1 MGHDK and CDR2 SYGVNS come from the germline V gene. CDR3 length: 17 residues. The CDR3 DNA reads TGTGCCAGCAGTGCAGGGACAGGGTTTGTCGTGAACACTGAAGCTTTCTTT. Its translation is CASSAGTGFVVNTEAFF.

The chain links TRBV3-1 (or the pseudogene TRBV3-2) to TRBJ1-2, with 7 bases identical to TRBD1. V lost 3 bases, J lost 7 bases, and 11 bases stayed unmatched. The CDR3 loop spans 15 amino acids. In germline, CDR1 is LGHDT, CDR2 YNNKEL (reference sequence). The CDR3 DNA sequence: TGTGCCAGCAGCCAGACGAACAGGGGCTCTGGTGGCTACACCTTC. This sequence encodes CASSQTNRGSGGYTF.

The genes are TRBV18 and TRBJ1-3; 7 bases align to TRBD1. Trimming cost V 2 bases and J 0 bases; bases outside gene matches: 10. Germline-derived CDR1 and CDR2 are KGHSH and LQKENI. The CDR3 has 18 residues. The CDR3: CASSPFGQVKSSGNTIYF. The CDR3 nucleotides are TGTGCCAGCTCACCATTCGGACAGGTGAAAAGCTCTGGAAACACCATATATTTT.

This CDR3 is CASSLVFSGSDEAFF. As DNA, the CDR3 is TGTGCCAGCAGCTTAGTCTTTAGCGGTTCGGATGAAGCTTTCTTT. This chain connects TRBV7-2 to TRBJ1-1; D is unclear. CDR3 length equals 15 residues. CDR1 and CDR2 from the germline V gene are SGHTA and FQGNSA. V lost 1 base and J lost 7, with 16 bases in between.

This chain joins TRBV19 and TRBJ1-5, with D possibly being TRBD1 (6 bases). This CDR3 is built from 15 residues. V was trimmed by 0 bases and J by 4 bases, leaving 10 bases between them. Germline V gene sequence: CDR1 LNHDA, CDR2 SQIVND (reference sequence). As DNA, the CDR3 is TGTGCCAGTAGTATAGAACAGGGAAGTAATCAGCCCCAGCATTTT. This encodes CASSIEQGSNQPQHF.

This rearrangement joins TRBV2 to TRBJ2-1, with 8 bases identical to TRBD2. Germline CDR1 and CDR2: SNHLY and FYNNEI. Trimming cost V 6 bases and J 4 bases; bases outside gene matches: 5. The CDR3 runs 14 residues. The CDR3: CASRERGPYNEQFF. Here the CDR3 DNA reads TGTGCCAGCAGGGAGCGGGGGCCATACAATGAGCAGTTCTTC.

The V gene is TRBV5-5, the J gene TRBJ1-1; 7 bases fit TRBD1. Germline V gene lookup returns CDR1 SGHKS and CDR2 YYEKEE (reference sequence). With V trimmed by 5 bases and J by 6 bases, 7 bases remained unmatched. This CDR3 is built from 13 residues. CDR3 nucleotides: TGTGCCAGCAGATTTGACAGGGTGTCTGAAGCTTTCTTT. This gives the protein CASRFDRVSEAFF.

The genes are TRBV28 and TRBJ1-5; D is unresolved. The germline gives CDR1 MDHEN, CDR2 SYDVKM. This CDR3 contains 14 residues. The V and J ends lost 8 bases and 2 bases respectively, with 13 bases between them. The CDR3 DNA is TGTGCCAGCCGTGCTACCGGGGGCAATCAGCCCCAGCATTTT. This gives the protein CASRATGGNQPQHF.

This clone has only one observation. The chain couples TRBV10-3 to TRBJ2-7; D call uncertain. The ends were cut back, 3 bases at V and 7 bases at J, with 7 bases in the middle. Germline CDR1 reads ENHRY; CDR2 reads SYGVKD. The CDR3 spans 11 residues. The CDR3 region has the DNA TGTGCCATCAGTGATCAGATTGAGCAGTACTTC. Its protein product is CAISDQIEQYF.

The chain joins TRBV30 to TRBJ1-5, with TRBD1 matching 8 bases. Germline values: CDR1 GTSNPN, CDR2 SVGIG (reference sequence). V dropped 3 bases and J dropped 6; count of bases not matched to a gene: 4. The CDR3 contains 13 residues. The CDR3 region has the DNA TGTGCCTGGAGCAGGGGGCTGCGTCAGCCCCAGCATTTT. It is translated as CAWSRGLRQPQHF.

The chain couples TRBV5-4 to TRBJ2-5, with D uncertain. CDR1 is SGHNT and CDR2 is YYREEE in the germline V gene (reference sequence). V lost 0 bases, J lost 2 bases, and 17 bases lay in between. This CDR3 has 17 residues. The CDR3 spells CASSLDFSISDQETQYF. CDR3 bases: TGTGCCAGCAGCTTGGATTTCTCGATCAGCGATCAAGAGACCCAGTACTTC.

The chain couples TRBV19 to TRBJ2-7, with D perhaps matching TRBD1 (6 bases). Germline-derived CDR1 and CDR2 are LNHDA and SQIVND (reference sequence). V lost 3 bases and J lost 2, with 14 bases in between. This CDR3 has 15 residues. The CDR3 here is CASSMGTGSPYEQYF. CDR3 in DNA: TGTGCCAGTAGTATGGGAACAGGGTCCCCCTACGAGCAGTACTTC. The full variable domain, its missing parts supplied by reference TRBV19 and TRBJ2-7, is DGGITQSPKYLFRKEGQNVTLSCEQNLNHDAMYWYRQDPGQGLRLIYYSQIVNDFQKGDIAEGYSVSREKKESFPLTVTSAQKNPTAFYLCASSMGTGSPYEQYFGPGTRLTVT.

The chain employs TRBV28 and TRBJ1-5; 7 bases agree with TRBD1. Germline CDR1 MDHEN, CDR2 SYDVKM. V was clipped by 1 base and J by 5 bases; unmatched bases: 5. The CDR3 spans 15 residues. The CDR3 loop is CASSLFPRGDQPQHF. The CDR3 DNA is TGTGCCAGCAGTTTATTCCCCAGGGGGGATCAGCCCCAGCATTTT.

The chain is built from TRBV6-5 and TRBJ1-3; D is possibly TRBD1 (5 bases). The V gene lost 0 bases and the J gene lost 1 base, with 10 bases spanning the gap. This CDR3 spans 16 amino acids. Germline assignment: CDR1 MNHEY and CDR2 SVGAGI. The CDR3 protein is CASSYSGQGSGNTIYF. CDR3 coding DNA: TGTGCCAGCAGTTACTCGGGGCAGGGTTCTGGAAACACCATATATTTT.

This chain uses TRBV19 with TRBJ1-2; 8 positions agree with TRBD1. The CDR3 spans 14 residues. Germline V gives CDR1 LNHDA, CDR2 SQIVND (reference sequence). With V trimmed by 6 bases and J by 6 bases, 9 bases remained unmatched. The CDR3 nucleotides are TGTGCCAGTAGACCATTGGACAGGGAGAATGGCTACACCTTC. As protein: CASRPLDRENGYTF.

This chain uses TRBV3-1 (or the pseudogene TRBV3-2) with TRBJ2-7; 12 nucleotides line up with TRBD2. Germline V CDR1 and CDR2: LGHDT, YNNKEL (reference sequence). Unmatched junction bases numbered 7, after V lost 6 bases and J lost 7 bases. The CDR3 contains 14 residues. The CDR3: CASRQTSGGLEQYF. In DNA form, the CDR3 reads TGTGCCAGCAGGCAGACTAGCGGGGGCTTGGAGCAGTACTTC.

The J gene is TRBJ1-2, the V gene TRBV6-2 or TRBV6-3, with 7 bases matching TRBD1. The V gene end was trimmed by 0 bases and the J gene end by 3 bases; junction bases not matched to a gene: 13. This CDR3 is built from 18 residues. Germline loops: CDR1 MNHEY, CDR2 SVGEGT. DNA for the CDR3: TGTGCCAGCAGTTACTCGAGCGGACAGGCGGTACTTCACTATGGCTACACCTTC. This gives the protein CASSYSSGQAVLHYGYTF.

The J gene is TRBJ1-1, the V gene TRBV6-1, with no clear D. The CDR3 extends over 14 amino acids. The germline V and J ends were trimmed by 2 bases and 0 bases, with 7 bases remaining between them. The germline CDR1 and CDR2 sequences are MNHNS and SASEGT. CDR3 loop: CASSESTMNTEAFF. Here the CDR3 DNA reads TGTGCCAGCAGTGAATCTACTATGAACACTGAAGCTTTCTTT.

The chain links TRBV5-1 to TRBJ1-2; TRBD1 might be the D (5 bases). Germline-derived CDR1 and CDR2 are SGHRS and YFSETQ. The V end lost 4 bases, the J end lost 2 bases, and 12 bases lay between the germline ends. This CDR3 region has 14 residues. CDR3 DNA: TGCGCCAGCAGCCCTACCGACAGAAACTATGGCTACACCTTC. Translation gives CASSPTDRNYGYTF.